The clone carrying this T cell receptor beta chain was found once. Other nucleotide sequences in the sample specify the same CDR3. The protocol was immunoSEQ multiplex PCR, while the TCRdb copy is restricted to in-frame clones and leaves out a portion. Altogether 2 million to 2.5 million clones are present, about 95% being singletons, with the ten largest covering 0.85% to 1.2%. The sample originates from a study of shared clonotypes between healthy human individuals. As for the study in general: CD4 naive and memory got three plates each, CD8 naive two, CD8 memory one.

J gave up 4 bases and V 3 bases, and 5 bases lay outside the gene matches. Germline V gene data show CDR1 as SGHDT and CDR2 as YYEEEE. The CDR3 contains 14 residues. The naive CD8 population came from CD45RO-negative cells selected for CCR7, without terminally differentiated effector memory CD45RA+ cells. What was sequenced was naive CD8+ T cells sorted from blood. This TCR was recovered from a man aged 18 to 29 in good health. The chain employs TRBV5-6 and TRBJ2-7; 9 bases fit TRBD1. The CDR3 DNA follows: TGTGCCAGCAGCTGGGGGACAGGGCTTTACGAGCAGTACTTC. Translating gives CASSWGTGLYEQYF. Filled out from reference TRBV5-6 and TRBJ2-7, the complete variable domain reads DAGVTQSPTHLIKTRGQQVTLRCSPKSGHDTVSWYQQALGQGPQFIFQYYEEEERQRGNFPDRFSGHQFPNYSSELNVNALLLGDSALYLCASSWGTGLYEQYFGPGTRLTVT.